This is a list of T cell receptor beta chains from one sample in a study of shared clonotypes between healthy human individuals. The data were produced by immunoSEQ multiplex PCR, yet TCRdb's version contains in-frame clones alone and is incomplete. The sample lists some 1,900,000 clones, roughly 95% occurring once. Sequenced material: naive CD8+ T cells sorted from blood. The receptors were sampled from a young man in good health. The CDR3 runs from the conserved cysteine through the conserved F or W.

cdr3_aa: CASSFGGEGLGYTF; j_call: TRBJ1-2; v_call: TRBV11-2
cdr3_aa: CASSLMTSGKETQYF; j_call: TRBJ2-5; v_call: TRBV13
cdr3_aa: CASSYTGPFGNTIYF; j_call: TRBJ1-3; v_call: TRBV2
cdr3_aa: CASSSTPRGHSDTQYF; j_call: TRBJ2-3; v_call: TRBV27
cdr3_aa: CASSNPGREGSTHYF; j_call: TRBJ2-4; v_call: TRBV5-6
cdr3_aa: CASNGGGATEAFF; j_call: TRBJ1-1; v_call: TRBV11-2
cdr3_aa: CASSESLAGDSYEQYF; j_call: TRBJ2-7; v_call: TRBV10-2
cdr3_aa: CASSLGLKYEQYF; j_call: TRBJ2-7; v_call: TRBV5-1
cdr3_aa: CASSLIGDGNIQYF; j_call: TRBJ2-4; v_call: TRBV7-2
cdr3_aa: CASSLPRQGETQYF; j_call: TRBJ2-5; v_call: TRBV28
cdr3_aa: CASSYFQGTYEQYF; j_call: TRBJ2-7; v_call: TRBV6-5
cdr3_aa: CACRRDYVNEQFF; j_call: TRBJ2-1; v_call: TRBV30
cdr3_aa: CASSGQGTGELFF; j_call: TRBJ2-2; v_call: TRBV2
cdr3_aa: CASSYSGGPFNEQFF; j_call: TRBJ2-1; v_call: TRBV6-5
cdr3_aa: CASSSPMEAQETQYF; j_call: TRBJ2-5; v_call: TRBV7-9
cdr3_aa: CASSALEGPNQPQHF; j_call: TRBJ1-5; v_call: TRBV25-1
cdr3_aa: CASSTPEERTEAFF; j_call: TRBJ1-1; v_call: TRBV5-4
cdr3_aa: CASSFDILAETDTQYF; j_call: TRBJ2-3; v_call: TRBV7-6
cdr3_aa: CASSPTGSGNTIYF; j_call: TRBJ1-3; v_call: TRBV28
cdr3_aa: CASSLVGANVLTF; j_call: TRBJ2-6; v_call: TRBV27
cdr3_aa: CASSSGQGDRQEQYF; j_call: TRBJ2-7; v_call: TRBV5-4
cdr3_aa: CASSSDRDGLAETQYF; j_call: TRBJ2-5; v_call: TRBV27
cdr3_aa: CASSLRLAGVYNEQFF; j_call: TRBJ2-1; v_call: TRBV13
cdr3_aa: CSARQIYEQYF; j_call: TRBJ2-7; v_call: TRBV20-1
cdr3_aa: CASSEAGVGTEAFF; j_call: TRBJ1-1; v_call: TRBV2
cdr3_aa: CASSPSVGQYNYGYTF; j_call: TRBJ1-2; v_call: TRBV27
cdr3_aa: CASSAGGPYEQYF; j_call: TRBJ2-7; v_call: TRBV19
cdr3_aa: CASSSEAWNSPLHF; j_call: TRBJ1-6; v_call: TRBV4-1
cdr3_aa: CASSSETLFPYGYTF; j_call: TRBJ1-2; v_call: TRBV5-1
cdr3_aa: CASSPPTLAGYNEQFF; j_call: TRBJ2-1; v_call: TRBV14
cdr3_aa: CASSVWPEAFF; j_call: TRBJ1-1; v_call: TRBV9
cdr3_aa: CASSEWGTRDEQFF; j_call: TRBJ2-1; v_call: TRBV25-1
cdr3_aa: CASSEQSSYEQYF; j_call: TRBJ2-7; v_call: TRBV10-2
cdr3_aa: CASSPSGTGHYEQYF; j_call: TRBJ2-7; v_call: TRBV4-1
cdr3_aa: CASSADRFSYNEQFF; j_call: TRBJ2-1; v_call: TRBV6-4
cdr3_aa: CASSLPRGGYTF; j_call: TRBJ1-2; v_call: TRBV9
cdr3_aa: CASSYGPPEGNQPQHF; j_call: TRBJ1-5; v_call: TRBV6-5
cdr3_aa: CASSVTGGGHEQYF; j_call: TRBJ2-7; v_call: TRBV27
cdr3_aa: CASTGLESQETQYF; j_call: TRBJ2-5; v_call: TRBV13
cdr3_aa: CATSAGTGSYEQYF; j_call: TRBJ2-7; v_call: TRBV15
cdr3_aa: CASSIGQGVFSYEQYF; j_call: TRBJ2-7; v_call: TRBV7-2
cdr3_aa: CASSSEGTSRLDTQYF; j_call: TRBJ2-3; v_call: TRBV11-2
cdr3_aa: CASSPQAGGHSNEQFF; j_call: TRBJ2-1; v_call: TRBV7-9
cdr3_aa: CASSPSGATGVDGYTF; j_call: TRBJ1-2; v_call: TRBV11-2